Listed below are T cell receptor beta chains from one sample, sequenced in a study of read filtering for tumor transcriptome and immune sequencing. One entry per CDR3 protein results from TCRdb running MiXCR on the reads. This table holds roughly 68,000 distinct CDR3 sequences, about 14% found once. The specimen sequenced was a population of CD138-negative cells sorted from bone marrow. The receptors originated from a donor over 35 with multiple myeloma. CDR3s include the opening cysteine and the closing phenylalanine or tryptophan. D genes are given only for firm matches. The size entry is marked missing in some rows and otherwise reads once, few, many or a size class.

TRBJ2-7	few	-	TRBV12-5	TGTGCTAGTGGTTTTGAGGGCTCCTACGAGCAGTACTTC	CASGFEGSYEQYF
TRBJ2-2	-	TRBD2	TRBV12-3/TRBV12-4	TGTGCCAGCCGCACGTGGGGACTAGCGGGAGGCCAGAACACCGGGGAGCTGTTTTTT	CASRTWGLAGGQNTGELFF
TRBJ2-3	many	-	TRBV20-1	TGCAGTGCTAGCAAACAGGCGCTGGGGAATACGCAGTATTTT	CSASKQALGNTQYF
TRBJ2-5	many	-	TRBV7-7	TGTGCTAGCAGCCGGGGGACAGCCCAAGAGACCCAGTACTTC	CASSRGTAQETQYF
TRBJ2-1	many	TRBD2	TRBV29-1	TGCAGCGTTGAATCCCGACTAGCGGTTTCCTACAATGAGCAGTTCTTC	CSVESRLAVSYNEQFF
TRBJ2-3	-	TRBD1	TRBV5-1	TGCGCCAGCAGAAGGGGACAGGGGGCAACAGATACGCAGTGTTTT	CASRRGQGATDTQCF
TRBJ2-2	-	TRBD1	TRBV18	TGTGCCAGCTCACCTCGACAGGGATGGAACACCGGGGAGCTGTTTTTT	CASSPRQGWNTGELFF
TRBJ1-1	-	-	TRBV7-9	TGTGCCAGCAGCTTAGGGGACGGATTCTCTGAAGCTTTCTTT	CASSLGDGFSEAFF
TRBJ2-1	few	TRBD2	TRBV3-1	TGTGCCAGCAGCCTTACTAGCGGCTTGGGAAATGAGCAGTTCTTC	CASSLTSGLGNEQFF
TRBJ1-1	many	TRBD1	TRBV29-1	TGCAGCGCTTTCTTGGGACAGGACACTGAAGCTTTCTTT	CSAFLGQDTEAFF
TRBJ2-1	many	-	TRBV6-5	TGTGCCAGCAGTTCTCCGACCAGACGGAATGAGCAGTTCTTC	CASSSPTRRNEQFF
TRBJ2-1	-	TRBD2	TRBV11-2	TGTGCCAGCAGTTTGGGACTAGCGGGCCGCAATGGGCAGTTCTTC	CASSLGLAGRNGQFF
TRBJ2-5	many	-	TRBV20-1	TGCAGTGCGGGACCCCTATTAGGGAGGCGGCAAGAGACCCAGTACTTC	CSAGPLLGRRQETQYF
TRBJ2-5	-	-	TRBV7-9	TGTGCCAGCAGCTTAGGATCGGGGATGGCAGAGACCCAGTACTTC	CASSLGSGMAETQYF
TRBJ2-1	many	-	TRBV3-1	TGTGCCAGCAGCCCCAAAAAGGTAGGGGCCTCTTACAATGAGCAGTTCTTC	CASSPKKVGASYNEQFF
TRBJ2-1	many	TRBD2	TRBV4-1	TGCGCCAGCAGCCAAGAAAGTGGGACGGGAGGCCTGTACTACAATGAGCAGTTCTTC	CASSQESGTGGLYYNEQFF
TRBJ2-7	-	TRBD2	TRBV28	TGTGCCAGCGCGGGAGGGCCAGGGGACGAGCAGTACTTC	CASAGGPGDEQYF
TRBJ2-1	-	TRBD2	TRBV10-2	TGCGCCAGCAGTGAACCCGGGACTACTTACAATGAGCAGTTCTTC	CASSEPGTTYNEQFF
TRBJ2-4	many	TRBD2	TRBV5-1	TGCGCCAGCAGCTTCTTTAGCGGGAGTCGAGAAAACATTCAGTACTTC	CASSFFSGSRENIQYF
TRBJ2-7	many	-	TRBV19	TGTGCCAGTTCGCCTAGTCGAAAGGACGAGCAGTACTTC	CASSPSRKDEQYF
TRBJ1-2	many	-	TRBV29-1	TGCAGCGTTGGGGCCCGACAGAGCTATGGCTACACCTTC	CSVGARQSYGYTF
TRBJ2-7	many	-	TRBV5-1	TGCGCCAGCAGTGGGGGCGGCCCCTCTCTCGAGCAGTACTTC	CASSGGGPSLEQYF
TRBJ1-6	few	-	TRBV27	TGTGCCAGCAGCCAAGGTGATTCACCCCTCCACTTT	CASSQGDSPLHF
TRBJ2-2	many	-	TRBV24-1	TGTGCCACCAGTGTTCGTTCACAGGAGACCGGGGAGCTGTTTTTT	CATSVRSQETGELFF
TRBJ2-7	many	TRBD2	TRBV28	TGTGCCAGCAGTTTACTAGCGGGAGGGCCCGACGAGCAGTACTTC	CASSLLAGGPDEQYF
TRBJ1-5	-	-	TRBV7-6	TGTGCCAGCAGCTTCCGGGCCGATCAGCCCCAGCATTTT	CASSFRADQPQHF
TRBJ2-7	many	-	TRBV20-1	TGCAGTGGTCAGCAGGGGACCTACGAGCAGTACTTC	CSGQQGTYEQYF
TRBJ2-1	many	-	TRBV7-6	TGTGCCAGCAGCTTAGGCCAGTACAATGAGCAGTTCTTC	CASSLGQYNEQFF
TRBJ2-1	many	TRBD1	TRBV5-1	TGCGCCAGCAGCCGACAGGGGAATGAGCAGTTCTTC	CASSRQGNEQFF
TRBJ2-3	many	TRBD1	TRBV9	TGTGCCAGCAGCGCACAGGGGGCTAGCACAGATACGCAGTATTTT	CASSAQGASTDTQYF
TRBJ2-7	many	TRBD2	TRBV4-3	TGCGCCAGCAGCCAAGATTGGGGGACTAGCCATTCCTACGAGCAGTACTTC	CASSQDWGTSHSYEQYF
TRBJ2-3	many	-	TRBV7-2	TGTGCCAGCAGCTTAAATGCCAGGGATACGCAGTATTTT	CASSLNARDTQYF
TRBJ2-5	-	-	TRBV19	TGTGCCAGTGGACCGGGATTCCAAGAGACCCAGTACTTC	CASGPGFQETQYF
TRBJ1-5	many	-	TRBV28	TGTGCCAGCAGTTTAGCCAGGGGTAATCAGCCCCAGCATTTT	CASSLARGNQPQHF
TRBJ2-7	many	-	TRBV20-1	TGCAGTGCTAGCCCTCCCGGGACCGGCGAGCAGTACTTC	CSASPPGTGEQYF
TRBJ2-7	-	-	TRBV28	TGCGCCAGCAAGCGCGCATCCTACGAGCAGTACTTC	CASKRASYEQYF
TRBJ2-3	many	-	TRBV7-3	TGTGCCAGCAGCTTCCGGGGTAGCACAGATACGCAGTATTTT	CASSFRGSTDTQYF
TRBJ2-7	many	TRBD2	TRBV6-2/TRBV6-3	TGTGCCAGCAGACGAGTAGCGGGAGCCTACGAGCAGTACTTC	CASRRVAGAYEQYF
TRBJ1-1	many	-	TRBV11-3	TGTGCCAGCAGCTTACGGAGCACCATGAACACTGAAGCTTTCTTT	CASSLRSTMNTEAFF
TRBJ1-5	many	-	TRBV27	TGTGCCAGCAGTCCCTCAGGACCCCAGCATTTT	CASSPSGPQHF
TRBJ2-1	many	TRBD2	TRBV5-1	TGCGCCAGCAGCTCAGGACTAGCCCACGGGATAAGTGAGCAGTTCTTC	CASSSGLAHGISEQFF
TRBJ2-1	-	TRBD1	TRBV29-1	TGCAGCGTTGGAGGGGGCAATTGGATTGAGCAGTTCTTC	CSVGGGNWIEQFF